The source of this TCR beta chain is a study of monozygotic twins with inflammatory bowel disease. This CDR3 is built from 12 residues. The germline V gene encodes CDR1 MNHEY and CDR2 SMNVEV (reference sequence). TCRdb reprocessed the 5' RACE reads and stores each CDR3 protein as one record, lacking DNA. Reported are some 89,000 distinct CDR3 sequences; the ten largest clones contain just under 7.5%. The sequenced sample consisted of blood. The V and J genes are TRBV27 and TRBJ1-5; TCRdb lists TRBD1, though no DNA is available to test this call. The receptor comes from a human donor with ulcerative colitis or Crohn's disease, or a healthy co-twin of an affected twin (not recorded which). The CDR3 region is CATRTGNQPQHF.